Given below is one TCR beta chain in context. Here immunoSEQ multiplex PCR was the method, and the copy in TCRdb shows in-frame clones only, minus some. The table lists 5,000 or so clones, around 80% of them singletons. These data are taken from a study of T cell repertoires in ileal Crohn's disease. As for the study in general: About half received postoperative treatment, some ten with thiopurines and 15 to 20 anti-TNF.

Per germline, CDR1 SGHRS and CDR2 YFSETQ. The CDR3 is 14 amino acids. Trimming removed 5 bases from V and 6 bases from J; junction bases left unmatched: 9. The chain joins TRBV5-1 to TRBJ2-3, with 7 positions matching TRBD1. The sequence derives from an adult with Crohn's disease. The sample consisted of ileal tissue. The CDR3, as DNA: TGCGCCAGCAGTTACGACAGGGCCGGGGATACGCAGTATTTT. Its translation: CASSYDRAGDTQYF.